Detailed here is one T cell receptor (beta chain). This specimen comes from a study of cytomegalovirus exposure and HLA in healthy donors. Germline values: CDR1 MGHRA, CDR2 YSYEKL. V was pared by 1 base and J by 6 bases, with 16 bases between. The CDR3 length is 16 residues. PCR amplification relied on 60 Vbeta primers (plus 13 Jbeta primers). Under the authors' procedure: Per a later analysis, the number of unique TCR beta chains was around 80 million, of which 10 million to 11 million were shared. Produced via immunoSEQ multiplex PCR; TCRdb's table is partial and in-frame only. Clone size and V and J calls were adopted from that table, with D and trimming inferred from the DNA. Here the sample spans some 140,000 clones, 77% being singletons.

Material for sequencing was PBMCs. This clonotype was sampled from a woman in her fifties or sixties in good health and CMV-seronegative. The chain uses TRBV4-1 and TRBJ1-5; maybe TRBD1 (5 bases). The chain's CDR3 is CASSQGPGGGIQPQHF. CDR3 sequence (DNA): TGCGCCAGCAGCCAAGGGCCCGGGGGGGGTATTCAGCCCCAGCATTTT.